The rows below give T cell receptor beta chains drawn from one sample of a study of shared clonotypes between healthy human individuals. The repertoire was sequenced with immunoSEQ multiplex PCR; TCRdb's copy has only in-frame clones and lacks some. The table shows a few million clones, with 90% to 95% occurring only once. Material: naive CD4+ T cells sorted from blood. These TCRs come from a man in his late teens or twenties in good health. The CDR3 runs from the conserved cysteine through the conserved F or W. D genes are given only for firm matches. Where a row states a size, it is once, few, many or the class of an expanded clone; other rows omit it.

clone_size | j_call | v_call | d_call | cdr3_nt | cdr3_aa
few | TRBJ2-7 | TRBV18 | NA | TGTGCCAGCTCACCACGGGGCGAGTCCTACGAGCAGTACTTC | CASSPRGESYEQYF
NA | TRBJ2-3 | TRBV18 | TRBD2 | TGTGCCAGCTCACAACAACCAACTAGCGGGGGTAGCACAGATACGCAGTATTTT | CASSQQPTSGGSTDTQYF
once | TRBJ1-2 | TRBV6-1 | NA | TGTGCCAGCAGTGAATGGGCAGGGACGCACGGCTACACCTTC | CASSEWAGTHGYTF
NA | TRBJ2-5 | TRBV11-3 | NA | TGTGCCAGCCGCCCTCCCCGTGAGCAGTACTTC | CASRPPREQYF
NA | TRBJ2-7 | TRBV6-5 | TRBD1 | TGTGCCAGCACTAAACAGGGGGGAAGATCCTACGAGCAGTACTTC | CASTKQGGRSYEQYF
NA | TRBJ1-4 | TRBV5-6 | NA | TGTGCCAGCAGCTTCGACCCCGGTATGGGTGAAAAACTGTTTTTT | CASSFDPGMGEKLFF
NA | TRBJ2-1 | TRBV27 | TRBD1 | TGTGCCAGCAGTACTTACAGGGGACCCTACAATGAGCAGTTCTTC | CASSTYRGPYNEQFF
NA | TRBJ2-1 | TRBV29-1 | NA | TGCAGCGTCGGGCTAGCGCCTCCGGAGAGCTCCTACAATGAGCAGTTCTTC | CSVGLAPPESSYNEQFF
NA | TRBJ1-5 | TRBV19 | NA | TGTGCCAGTAGTCAGGCTAGCAATCAGCCCCAGCATTTT | CASSQASNQPQHF
NA | TRBJ1-6 | TRBV6-6 | TRBD1 | TGTGCCAGCAGTTCGGGACAGGGTAATTCACCCCTCCACTTT | CASSSGQGNSPLHF
NA | TRBJ2-7 | TRBV18 | TRBD2 | TGTGCCAGCTCACTTCGACTAGCGGGAGACGAGCAGTACTTC | CASSLRLAGDEQYF
NA | TRBJ2-4 | TRBV30 | NA | TGTGCCTGGGGGGCAGGGACTCCCTCCATTCAGTACTTC | CAWGAGTPSIQYF
NA | TRBJ2-1 | TRBV11-2 | TRBD2 | TGTGCCAGCAGCTTAGCAACTAGCGGGGGGGCTGTCGAGCAGTTCTTC | CASSLATSGGAVEQFF
NA | TRBJ2-7 | TRBV10-3 | NA | TGTGCCTCAAAGGGGGGTACCAACTACGAGCAGTACTTC | CASKGGTNYEQYF
NA | TRBJ2-7 | TRBV7-2 | NA | TGTGCCAGCAGCTTAGGGGTGGCCGGGGAGCAGTACTTC | CASSLGVAGEQYF
NA | TRBJ2-2 | TRBV7-7 | NA | TGTGCTAGCAGCTTAGAAGTCGGCGGGGAGCTGTTTTTT | CASSLEVGGELFF
NA | TRBJ1-2 | TRBV30 | NA | TGTGCCTGGATGGACTCTAACTATGGCTACACCTTC | CAWMDSNYGYTF
NA | TRBJ1-5 | TRBV19 | TRBD1 | TGTGCCAGTAGTGTTTACAGGGGGAGTAATCAGCCCCAGCATTTT | CASSVYRGSNQPQHF
NA | TRBJ1-3 | TRBV4-1 | NA | TGCGCCAGCAGCCAAGAAGGCGGCAGGAGTCACACCATATATTTT | CASSQEGGRSHTIYF
NA | TRBJ2-7 | TRBV4-1 | TRBD2 | TGCGCCAGCAGCCAGGGGGGACTAGCGGGGTCCTACGAGCAGTACTTC | CASSQGGLAGSYEQYF
NA | TRBJ1-2 | TRBV13 | NA | TGTGCCAGCAGTCCGTTTCAGATCTATGGCTACACCTTC | CASSPFQIYGYTF
once | TRBJ2-2 | TRBV7-2 | TRBD2 | TGTGCCAGCAGCTTAGGCGGGAGCTACACCGGGGAGCTGTTTTTT | CASSLGGSYTGELFF
NA | TRBJ1-1 | TRBV29-1 | NA | TGCAGCGTTGTAGGGAACACTGAAGCTTTCTTT | CSVVGNTEAFF
NA | TRBJ1-1 | TRBV11-1 | NA | TGTGCCAGCAGCTTACTAGGTGGGAACACTGAAGCTTTCTTT | CASSLLGGNTEAFF
NA | TRBJ2-7 | TRBV6-1 | NA | TGTGCCAGCAGTGAGAGGGGAACCTACGAGCAGTACTTC | CASSERGTYEQYF
NA | TRBJ2-3 | TRBV5-4 | TRBD1 | TGTGCCAGCAGCCCAACAGGGGGCTCAGATACGCAGTATTTT | CASSPTGGSDTQYF
NA | TRBJ1-3 | TRBV9 | NA | TGTGCCAGCAGCACCCGATATAGCTCTGGAAACACCATATATTTT | CASSTRYSSGNTIYF
once | TRBJ2-3 | TRBV5-1 | NA | TGCGCCAGCAGATACACAGGGAGCACAGATACGCAGTATTTT | CASRYTGSTDTQYF
NA | TRBJ2-5 | TRBV10-3 | TRBD2 | TGTGCCATCAGCCCCGGACTAGCTGGGGGAGAGACCCAGTACTTC | CAISPGLAGGETQYF
NA | TRBJ1-3 | TRBV5-6 | NA | TGTGCCAGCAGCGTACAGGGAGTCTTCTCTGGAAACACCATATATTTT | CASSVQGVFSGNTIYF